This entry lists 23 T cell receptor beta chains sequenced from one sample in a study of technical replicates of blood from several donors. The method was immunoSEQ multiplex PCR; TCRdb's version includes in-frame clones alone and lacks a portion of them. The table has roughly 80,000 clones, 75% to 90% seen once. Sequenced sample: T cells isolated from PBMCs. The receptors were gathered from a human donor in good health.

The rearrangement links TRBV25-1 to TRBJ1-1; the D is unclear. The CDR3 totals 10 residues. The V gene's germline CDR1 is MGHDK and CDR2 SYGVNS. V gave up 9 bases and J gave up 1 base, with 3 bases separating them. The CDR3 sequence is CASRNTEAFF. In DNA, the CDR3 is TGTGCCAGTCGGAACACTGAAGCTTTCTTT.

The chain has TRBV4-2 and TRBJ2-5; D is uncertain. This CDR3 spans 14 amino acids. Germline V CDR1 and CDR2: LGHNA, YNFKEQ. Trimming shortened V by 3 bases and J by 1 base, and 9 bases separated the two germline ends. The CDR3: CASSHPVAQETQYF. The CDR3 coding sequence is TGTGCCAGCAGCCATCCAGTGGCCCAAGAGACCCAGTACTTC.

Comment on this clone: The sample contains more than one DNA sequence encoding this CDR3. The CDR3 sequence is CASSQDQAYEQYF. In DNA, the CDR3 is TGCGCCAGCAGCCAAGACCAGGCCTACGAGCAGTACTTC. V and J are TRBV4-1 and TRBJ2-7; D call uncertain. Looked up from germline, CDR1 is MGHRA and CDR2 is YSYEKL. There are 13 residues in the CDR3. V shed 0 bases and J shed 2 bases, with 5 bases lying between them.

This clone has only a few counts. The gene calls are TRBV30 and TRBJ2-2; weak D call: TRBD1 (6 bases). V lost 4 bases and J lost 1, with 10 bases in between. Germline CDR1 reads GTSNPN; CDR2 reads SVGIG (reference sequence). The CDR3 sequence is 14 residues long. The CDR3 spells CAWKEGVNTGELFF. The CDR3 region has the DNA TGTGCCTGGAAAGAGGGGGTGAACACCGGGGAGCTGTTTTTT. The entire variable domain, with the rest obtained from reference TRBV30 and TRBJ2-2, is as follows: SQTIHQWPATLVQPVGSPLSLECTVEGTSNPNLYWYRQAAGRGLQLLFYSVGIGQISSEVPQNLSASRPQDRQFILSSKKLLLSDSGFYLCAWKEGVNTGELFFGEGSRLTVL.

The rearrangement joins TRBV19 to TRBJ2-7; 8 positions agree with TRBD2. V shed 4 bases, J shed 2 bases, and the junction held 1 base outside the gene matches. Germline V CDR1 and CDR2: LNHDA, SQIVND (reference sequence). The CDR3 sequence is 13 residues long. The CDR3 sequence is CASSTGLAYEQYF. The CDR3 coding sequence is TGTGCCAGTAGTACGGGACTAGCCTACGAGCAGTACTTC.

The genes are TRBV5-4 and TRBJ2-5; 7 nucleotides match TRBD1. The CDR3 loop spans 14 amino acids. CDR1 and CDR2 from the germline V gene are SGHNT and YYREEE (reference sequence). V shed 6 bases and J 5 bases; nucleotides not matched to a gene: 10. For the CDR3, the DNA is TGTGCCAGCACCCCCAAAGGGGGCGGGGAGACCCAGTACTTC. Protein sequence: CASTPKGGGETQYF.

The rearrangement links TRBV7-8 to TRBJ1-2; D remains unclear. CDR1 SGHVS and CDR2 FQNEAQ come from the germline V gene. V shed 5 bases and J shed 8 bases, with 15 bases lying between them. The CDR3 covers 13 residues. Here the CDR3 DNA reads TGTGCCAGCAGCCCGAGGGAAGACATCGGCTACACCTTC. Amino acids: CASSPREDIGYTF. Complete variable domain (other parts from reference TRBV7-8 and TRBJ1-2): GAGVSQSPRYKVAKRGQDVALRCDPISGHVSLFWYQQALGQGPEFLTYFQNEAQLDKSGLPSDRFFAERPEGSVSTLKIQRTQQEDSAVYLCASSPREDIGYTFGSGTRLTVV.

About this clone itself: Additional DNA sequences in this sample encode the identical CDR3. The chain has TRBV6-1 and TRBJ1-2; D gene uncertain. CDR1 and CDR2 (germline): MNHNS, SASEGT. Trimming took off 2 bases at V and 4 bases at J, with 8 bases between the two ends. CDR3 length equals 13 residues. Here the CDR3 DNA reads TGTGCCAGCAGTGAAAGGAGGCTCTATGGCTACACCTTC. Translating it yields CASSERRLYGYTF.

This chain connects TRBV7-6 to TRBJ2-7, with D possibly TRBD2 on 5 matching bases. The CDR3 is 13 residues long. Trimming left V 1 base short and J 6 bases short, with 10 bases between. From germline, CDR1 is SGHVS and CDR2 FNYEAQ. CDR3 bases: TGTGCCAGCAGCTTAGATCTAGCTCGCGAGCAGTACTTC. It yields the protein CASSLDLAREQYF. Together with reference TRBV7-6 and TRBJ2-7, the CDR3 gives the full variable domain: GAGVSQSPRYKVTKRGQDVALRCDPISGHVSLYWYRQALGQGPEFLTYFNYEAQQDKSGLPNDRFSAERPEGSISTLTIQRTEQRDSAMYRCASSLDLAREQYFGPGTRLTVT.

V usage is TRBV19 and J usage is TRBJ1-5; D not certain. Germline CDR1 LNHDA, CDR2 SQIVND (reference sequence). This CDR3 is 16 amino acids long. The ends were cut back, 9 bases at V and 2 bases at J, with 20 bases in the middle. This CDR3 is CASTTESQMGNQPQHF. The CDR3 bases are TGTGCCAGCACGACTGAAAGCCAGATGGGCAATCAGCCCCAGCATTTT.

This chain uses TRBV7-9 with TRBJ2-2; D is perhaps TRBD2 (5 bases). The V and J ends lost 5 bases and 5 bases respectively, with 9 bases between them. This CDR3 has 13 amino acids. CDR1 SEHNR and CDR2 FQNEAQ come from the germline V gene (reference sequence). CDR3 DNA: TGTGCCAGCAGCATTAGCGAGACCGGGGAGCTGTTTTTT. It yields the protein CASSISETGELFF. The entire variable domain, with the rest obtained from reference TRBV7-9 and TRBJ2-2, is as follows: DTGVSQNPRHKITKRGQNVTFRCDPISEHNRLYWYRQTLGQGPEFLTYFQNEAQLEKSRLLSDRFSAERPKGSFSTLEIQRTEQGDSAMYLCASSISETGELFFGEGSRLTVL.

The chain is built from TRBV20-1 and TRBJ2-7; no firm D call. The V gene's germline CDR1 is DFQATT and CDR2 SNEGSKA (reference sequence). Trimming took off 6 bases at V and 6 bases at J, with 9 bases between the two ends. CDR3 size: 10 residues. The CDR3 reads CSALFSEQYF. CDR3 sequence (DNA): TGCAGTGCCCTTTTTAGCGAGCAGTACTTC.

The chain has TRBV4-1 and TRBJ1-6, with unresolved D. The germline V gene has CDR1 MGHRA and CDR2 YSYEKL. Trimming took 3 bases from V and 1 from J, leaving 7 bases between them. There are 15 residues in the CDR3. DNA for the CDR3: TGCGCCAGCAGCCAGGCAGGATCCTATAATTCACCCCTCCACTTT. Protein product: CASSQAGSYNSPLHF.

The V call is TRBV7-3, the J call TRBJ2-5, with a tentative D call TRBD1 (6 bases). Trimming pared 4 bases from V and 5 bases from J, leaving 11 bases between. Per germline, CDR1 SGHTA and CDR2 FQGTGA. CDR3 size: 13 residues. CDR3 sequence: CASSSGQMETQYF. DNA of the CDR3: TGTGCCAGCAGCTCCGGACAGATGGAGACCCAGTACTTC.

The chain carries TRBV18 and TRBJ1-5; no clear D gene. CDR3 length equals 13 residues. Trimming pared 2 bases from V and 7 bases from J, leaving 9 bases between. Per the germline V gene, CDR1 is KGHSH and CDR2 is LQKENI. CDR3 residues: CASSPRGGQPQHF. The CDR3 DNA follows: TGTGCCAGCTCACCAAGAGGAGGGCAGCCCCAGCATTTT.

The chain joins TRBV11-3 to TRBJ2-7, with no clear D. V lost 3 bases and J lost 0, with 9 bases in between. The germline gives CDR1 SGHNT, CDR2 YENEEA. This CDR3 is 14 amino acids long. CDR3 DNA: TGTGCCAGCAGCTTTTTGACTGACTCCTACGAGCAGTACTTC. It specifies CASSFLTDSYEQYF.

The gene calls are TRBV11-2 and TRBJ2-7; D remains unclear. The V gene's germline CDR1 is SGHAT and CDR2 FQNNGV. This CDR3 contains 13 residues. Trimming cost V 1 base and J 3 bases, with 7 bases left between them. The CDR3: CASSLATYYEQYF. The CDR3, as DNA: TGTGCCAGCAGCTTAGCGACTTACTACGAGCAGTACTTC.

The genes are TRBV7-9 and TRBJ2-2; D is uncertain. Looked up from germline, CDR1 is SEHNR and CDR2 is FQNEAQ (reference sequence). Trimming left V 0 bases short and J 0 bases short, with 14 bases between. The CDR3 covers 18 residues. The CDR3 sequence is CASSLAYLDFANTGELFF. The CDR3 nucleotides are TGTGCCAGCAGCTTAGCGTACCTCGACTTCGCGAACACCGGGGAGCTGTTTTTT. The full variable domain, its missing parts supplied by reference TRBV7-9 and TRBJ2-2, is DTGVSQNPRHKITKRGQNVTFRCDPISEHNRLYWYRQTLGQGPEFLTYFQNEAQLEKSRLLSDRFSAERPKGSFSTLEIQRTEQGDSAMYLCASSLAYLDFANTGELFFGEGSRLTVL.

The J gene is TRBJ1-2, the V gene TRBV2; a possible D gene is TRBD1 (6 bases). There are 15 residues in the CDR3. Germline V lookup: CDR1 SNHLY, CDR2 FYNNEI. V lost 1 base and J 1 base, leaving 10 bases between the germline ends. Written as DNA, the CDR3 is TGTGCCAGCAGTGAAGTGGTACAGGGTAACTATGGCTACACCTTC. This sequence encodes CASSEVVQGNYGYTF.

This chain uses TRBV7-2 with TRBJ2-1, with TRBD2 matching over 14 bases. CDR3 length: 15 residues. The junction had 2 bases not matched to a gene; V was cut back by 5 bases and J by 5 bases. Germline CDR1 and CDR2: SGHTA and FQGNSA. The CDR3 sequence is CASSPGLAGDNEQFF. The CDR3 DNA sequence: TGTGCCAGCAGCCCGGGACTAGCGGGGGACAATGAGCAGTTCTTC.

CDR3 sequence: CASSLPGLNTEAFF. The CDR3 coding sequence is TGTGCCAGCAGTTTACCGGGGTTGAACACTGAAGCTTTCTTT. The chain employs TRBV27 and TRBJ1-1; D uncertain. The V gene lost 2 bases and the J gene lost 0 bases, with 7 bases spanning the gap. In germline, CDR1 is MNHEY, CDR2 SMNVEV (reference sequence). The CDR3 is made up of 14 amino acids.

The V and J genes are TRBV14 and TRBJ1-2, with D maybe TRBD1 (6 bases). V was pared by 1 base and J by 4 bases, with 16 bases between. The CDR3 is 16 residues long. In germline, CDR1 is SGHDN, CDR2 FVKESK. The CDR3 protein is CASSQGAPDRLYGYTF. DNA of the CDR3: TGTGCCAGCAGCCAAGGGGCCCCTGACAGGCTCTATGGCTACACCTTC.

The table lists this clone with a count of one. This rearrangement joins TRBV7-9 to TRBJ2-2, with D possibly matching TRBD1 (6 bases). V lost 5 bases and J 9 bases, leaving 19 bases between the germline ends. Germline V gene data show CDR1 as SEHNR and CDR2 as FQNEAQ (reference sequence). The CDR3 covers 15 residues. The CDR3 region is CASSQKTHRVRELFF. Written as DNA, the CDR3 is TGTGCCAGCAGCCAAAAGACCCACAGGGTGCGGGAGCTGTTTTTT. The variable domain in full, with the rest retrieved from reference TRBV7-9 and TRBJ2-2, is DTGVSQNPRHKITKRGQNVTFRCDPISEHNRLYWYRQTLGQGPEFLTYFQNEAQLEKSRLLSDRFSAERPKGSFSTLEIQRTEQGDSAMYLCASSQKTHRVRELFFGEGSRLTVL.